Below are 7 T cell receptor beta chains sequenced from a single sample in a study of shared clonotypes between healthy human individuals. The table came from immunoSEQ multiplex PCR; TCRdb's copy has only in-frame clones and leaves some out. This sample has about 560,000 clones, with around 78% found just once. What was sequenced was PBMCs. These receptor sequences come from a woman in her thirties or forties in good health. Some clones in this sample may be carry-over from other donors' samples.

The gene calls are TRBV30 and TRBJ2-2; D may be TRBD1 or TRBD2 (5 bases each). The CDR3 extends over 14 amino acids. CDR1 GTSNPN and CDR2 SVGIG come from the germline V gene (reference sequence). Deletions cut 4 bases from V and 5 bases from J, with 14 bases between. The CDR3, as DNA: TGTGCCTGGAATAAGGGGAGAAAGACCGGGGAGCTGTTTTTT. Its protein product is CAWNKGRKTGELFF.

There are a few counts of this clone. The chain uses TRBV11-2 and TRBJ2-1, with D perhaps TRBD2 (6 bases). Between the trimmed V and J ends, which lost 0 bases and 4 bases, there was a span of 10 bases. The CDR3 spans 15 residues. Per germline, CDR1 SGHAT and CDR2 FQNNGV. The DNA of the CDR3 is TGTGCCAGCAGCTTAGAGGACTACTCTTACAATGAGCAGTTCTTC. Translated: CASSLEDYSYNEQFF.

This chain links TRBV28 with TRBJ2-7, with TRBD2 matching 7 bases. Trimming removed 3 bases from V and 1 base from J; junction bases left unmatched: 6. Germline V CDR1 and CDR2: MDHEN, SYDVKM. This CDR3 is 15 amino acids long. CDR3 in DNA: TGTGCCAGCAGTTTGGCCCCGGGGGGATCCTACGAGCAGTACTTC. Its protein is CASSLAPGGSYEQYF. The full variable domain, rest sourced from reference TRBV28 and TRBJ2-7, is DVKVTQSSRYLVKRTGEKVFLECVQDMDHENMFWYRQDPGLGLRLIYFSYDVKMKEKGDIPEGYSVSREKKERFSLILESASTNQTSMYLCASSLAPGGSYEQYFGPGTRLTVT.

The V and J genes are TRBV6-6 and TRBJ2-3; D is uncertain. The CDR3 loop spans 11 amino acids. Germline lookup yields CDR1 MNHNY and CDR2 SVGAGI (reference sequence). V was cut by 2 bases and J by 5 bases, with 2 bases left in between. CDR3 DNA sequence: TGTGCCAGCAGTTACGTAGATACGCAGTATTTT. This translates into CASSYVDTQYF.

The chain employs TRBV9 and TRBJ2-2; 10 bases map to TRBD2. This CDR3 has 18 amino acids. The V gene's germline CDR1 is SGDLS and CDR2 YYNGEE. V was pared by 0 bases and J by 4 bases, with 9 bases of the junction left unmatched. The CDR3 sequence: CASSVVSSGSGRTGELFF. In nucleotides, the CDR3 is TGTGCCAGCAGCGTAGTGTCTAGCGGGAGTGGGCGCACCGGGGAGCTGTTTTTT.

The genes are TRBV29-1 and TRBJ2-7; perhaps D is TRBD1 or TRBD2 (5 bases each). The CDR3 contains 12 residues. Trimming left V 3 bases short and J 3 bases short, with 9 bases between. CDR1 SQVTM and CDR2 ANQGSEA come from the germline V gene. The CDR3 sequence is CSVEGPLYEQYF. CDR3 bases: TGCAGCGTTGAGGGACCTCTCTACGAGCAGTACTTC.

The chain employs TRBV9 and TRBJ2-3; D is possibly TRBD1 or TRBD2 (5 bases each). This CDR3 is built from 15 residues. Germline CDR1 and CDR2: SGDLS and YYNGEE. V gave up 0 bases and J gave up 2 bases, with 10 bases separating them. The CDR3 DNA reads TGTGCCAGCAGCGTAGGGTCGGGACCCACAGATACGCAGTATTTT. Translated, it gives CASSVGSGPTDTQYF.